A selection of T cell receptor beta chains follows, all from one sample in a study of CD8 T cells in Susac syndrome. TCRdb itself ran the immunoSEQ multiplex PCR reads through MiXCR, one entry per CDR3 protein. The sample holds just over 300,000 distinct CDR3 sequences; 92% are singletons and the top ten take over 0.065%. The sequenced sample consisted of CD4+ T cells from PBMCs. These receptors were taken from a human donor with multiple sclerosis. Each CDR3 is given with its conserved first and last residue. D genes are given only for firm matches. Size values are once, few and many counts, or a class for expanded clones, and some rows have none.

CDR3nt: TGTGCCAGTAGGATGGGACAGACGTACCAAGAGACCCAGTACTTC; CDR3aa: CASRMGQTYQETQYF; abundance: -; j_gene: TRBJ2-5; v_gene: TRBV19; d_gene: TRBD1
CDR3nt: TGTGCCAGCAGCCGAGGGTCTAGCGGGGGGCGTTACAATGAGCAGTTCTTC; CDR3aa: CASSRGSSGGRYNEQFF; abundance: -; j_gene: TRBJ2-1; v_gene: TRBV6-1; d_gene: TRBD2
CDR3nt: TGTGCCAGCAGCTTAGCCTCAGGGGTTCCCTCCTACGAGCAGTACTTC; CDR3aa: CASSLASGVPSYEQYF; abundance: few; j_gene: TRBJ2-7; v_gene: TRBV7-9; d_gene: -
CDR3nt: TGTGCCAGCAGCTTACTGCGGGGGGGCCGGGGAGAGACCCAGTACTTC; CDR3aa: CASSLLRGGRGETQYF; abundance: -; j_gene: TRBJ2-5; v_gene: TRBV7-8; d_gene: TRBD2
CDR3nt: TGCAGCGTTGATTCCACAGCCCGTCCTTTCTTT; CDR3aa: CSVDSTARPFF; abundance: -; j_gene: TRBJ1-1; v_gene: TRBV29-1; d_gene: -
CDR3nt: TGCGCCAGCAGCGGAGACGCTAACAGACGGACTAGCGGGAACAAAGATACGCAGTATTTT; CDR3aa: CASSGDANRRTSGNKDTQYF; abundance: -; j_gene: TRBJ2-3; v_gene: TRBV5-1; d_gene: TRBD2
CDR3nt: TGTGCCTGGATGGAGTCGGCGGACTACACCTTC; CDR3aa: CAWMESADYTF; abundance: -; j_gene: TRBJ1-2; v_gene: TRBV30; d_gene: -
CDR3nt: TGTGCCAGCAGGTACCAGCGGGGATATCTAGATACGCAGTATTTT; CDR3aa: CASRYQRGYLDTQYF; abundance: -; j_gene: TRBJ2-3; v_gene: TRBV6-5; d_gene: TRBD2
CDR3nt: TGCAGTGCTAGTGACAATAGCAATCAGCCCCAGCATTTT; CDR3aa: CSASDNSNQPQHF; abundance: -; j_gene: TRBJ1-5; v_gene: TRBV20-1; d_gene: -
CDR3nt: TGTGCCAGCAGTTTTCTTCACGGAGAGGAAGCTTCCTTT; CDR3aa: CASSFLHGEEASF; abundance: -; j_gene: TRBJ1-1; v_gene: TRBV12-3/TRBV12-4; d_gene: -
CDR3nt: TGCAGTGCGGACTCACGGGACAGGGGTCGCGAGCAGTACTTC; CDR3aa: CSADSRDRGREQYF; abundance: -; j_gene: TRBJ2-7; v_gene: TRBV20-1; d_gene: TRBD1
CDR3nt: TGTGCCAGCACCTTGGGGACAGGGGGCATGAATTCACCCCTCCACTTT; CDR3aa: CASTLGTGGMNSPLHF; abundance: -; j_gene: TRBJ1-6; v_gene: TRBV7-9; d_gene: TRBD1
CDR3nt: TGTGCCAGCAGCACCCAACAGGGGGAAAACACTGAAGCTTTCTTT; CDR3aa: CASSTQQGENTEAFF; abundance: -; j_gene: TRBJ1-1; v_gene: TRBV7-9; d_gene: TRBD1
CDR3nt: TGTGCCAGCAGTTTATGGGACACCGGGGAGCTGTTTTTT; CDR3aa: CASSLWDTGELFF; abundance: -; j_gene: TRBJ2-2; v_gene: TRBV27; d_gene: -
CDR3nt: TGCAGTGCTAGAATCAGGCAGAACACTGAAGCTTTCTTT; CDR3aa: CSARIRQNTEAFF; abundance: -; j_gene: TRBJ1-1; v_gene: TRBV20-1; d_gene: -
CDR3nt: TGTGCCAGCAGGGAGGTAGGACCCCAGCATTTT; CDR3aa: CASREVGPQHF; abundance: -; j_gene: TRBJ1-5; v_gene: TRBV2; d_gene: -
CDR3nt: TGTGCCAGCAGCTTAGCGAGTGCAGGGCGGGGGGACACCATATATTTT; CDR3aa: CASSLASAGRGDTIYF; abundance: -; j_gene: TRBJ1-3; v_gene: TRBV7-8; d_gene: -
CDR3nt: TGTGCCAGCAGCTCGCGGTCTAGCGGGAGTTCTTATACGCAGTATTTT; CDR3aa: CASSSRSSGSSYTQYF; abundance: -; j_gene: TRBJ2-3; v_gene: TRBV5-5; d_gene: TRBD2
CDR3nt: TGTGCAACCCGTTTCAGGGGACAAGGCTATGGCTACACCTTC; CDR3aa: CATRFRGQGYGYTF; abundance: -; j_gene: TRBJ1-2; v_gene: TRBV19; d_gene: -
CDR3nt: TGTGCCTGGAGTTGGCAGGGGGCCATATCTCGGCAACTGTTTTTT; CDR3aa: CAWSWQGAISRQLFF; abundance: -; j_gene: TRBJ1-4; v_gene: TRBV30; d_gene: TRBD1
CDR3nt: TGCGCCAGCAGCCCACTATTAGGGGGTAATGAAAAACTGTTTTTT; CDR3aa: CASSPLLGGNEKLFF; abundance: -; j_gene: TRBJ1-4; v_gene: TRBV4-3; d_gene: -
CDR3nt: TGCAGCGTTGCACAGGGTGGGAACACCGGGGAGCTGTTTTTT; CDR3aa: CSVAQGGNTGELFF; abundance: once; j_gene: TRBJ2-2; v_gene: TRBV29-1; d_gene: -
CDR3nt: TGTGCCAGCAGTTACTCGGGGACGGACAACACCGGGGAGCTGTTTTTT; CDR3aa: CASSYSGTDNTGELFF; abundance: -; j_gene: TRBJ2-2; v_gene: TRBV6-6; d_gene: -
CDR3nt: TGTGCCAGCAGCCCCGCGGGACTAGCGGGATCAACGCAGTATTTT; CDR3aa: CASSPAGLAGSTQYF; abundance: -; j_gene: TRBJ2-3; v_gene: TRBV7-9; d_gene: TRBD2
CDR3nt: TGTGCCAGCAGCCGAGAGGGTGGTTCACCCCTCCACTTT; CDR3aa: CASSREGGSPLHF; abundance: -; j_gene: TRBJ1-6; v_gene: TRBV3-1; d_gene: -
CDR3nt: TGTGCCAGCAGCTCCCAGACGGACCCTAGCACAGATACGCAGTATTTT; CDR3aa: CASSSQTDPSTDTQYF; abundance: -; j_gene: TRBJ2-3; v_gene: TRBV7-2; d_gene: -
CDR3nt: TGTGCCAGCAGCTTAAGGTCTGGCGGGGGGCACGCCTACAATGAGCAGTTCTTC; CDR3aa: CASSLRSGGGHAYNEQFF; abundance: -; j_gene: TRBJ2-1; v_gene: TRBV7-2; d_gene: TRBD2
CDR3nt: TGCAGCGTCCTCCTCCCGGGACAGGGGTTTGGCTACACCTTC; CDR3aa: CSVLLPGQGFGYTF; abundance: -; j_gene: TRBJ1-2; v_gene: TRBV29-1; d_gene: TRBD1
CDR3nt: TGTGCCAGCAGTTTAGGTGGGCAGGGTTATCAGCCCCAGCATTTT; CDR3aa: CASSLGGQGYQPQHF; abundance: -; j_gene: TRBJ1-5; v_gene: TRBV27; d_gene: -
CDR3nt: TGCGCCGGATCGGACTTCCCGCCGAATGAAAAACTGTTTTTT; CDR3aa: CAGSDFPPNEKLFF; abundance: -; j_gene: TRBJ1-4; v_gene: TRBV23-1; d_gene: -
CDR3nt: TGTGCCAGCAGTCCGACAGGATTTTACACAGATACGCAGTATTTT; CDR3aa: CASSPTGFYTDTQYF; abundance: -; j_gene: TRBJ2-3; v_gene: TRBV27; d_gene: -
CDR3nt: TGTGCCAGCTCACCACCGAATAGCGGGAGGACAGATACGCAGTTTTTT; CDR3aa: CASSPPNSGRTDTQFF; abundance: -; j_gene: TRBJ2-3; v_gene: TRBV18; d_gene: TRBD2
CDR3nt: TGTGCCAGCGCCCTCCGAGAGGGGACTCACAATGAGCAGTTCTTC; CDR3aa: CASALREGTHNEQFF; abundance: once; j_gene: TRBJ2-1; v_gene: TRBV7-6; d_gene: -
CDR3nt: TGCAGTGCTAGACCCGGACTCTATACGCAGTATTTT; CDR3aa: CSARPGLYTQYF; abundance: -; j_gene: TRBJ2-3; v_gene: TRBV20-1; d_gene: -
CDR3nt: TGCAGTGCGAGAGACCTATTAGCGGGAGGAAAATATGAGCAGTTCTTC; CDR3aa: CSARDLLAGGKYEQFF; abundance: -; j_gene: TRBJ2-1; v_gene: TRBV20-1; d_gene: TRBD2
CDR3nt: TGTGCCAGCAGTTTTGGCGGGGGCGCCCCGAACACCGGGGAGCTGTTTTTT; CDR3aa: CASSFGGGAPNTGELFF; abundance: once; j_gene: TRBJ2-2; v_gene: TRBV12-3/TRBV12-4; d_gene: -
CDR3nt: TGTGCCAGTTACGACAGAAAAGTTAACTATGGCTACACCTTC; CDR3aa: CASYDRKVNYGYTF; abundance: -; j_gene: TRBJ1-2; v_gene: TRBV19; d_gene: -
CDR3nt: TGCGCCAGCAGCTTGGGCCCCAGACTAGCGGGGACAGCAGATACGCAGTATTTT; CDR3aa: CASSLGPRLAGTADTQYF; abundance: -; j_gene: TRBJ2-3; v_gene: TRBV5-1; d_gene: TRBD2
CDR3nt: TGTGCCAGCAGCCCCGGGAAGGGCTACGAGCAGTACTTC; CDR3aa: CASSPGKGYEQYF; abundance: -; j_gene: TRBJ2-7; v_gene: TRBV7-3; d_gene: -
CDR3nt: TGTGCCTGGACCCTGGGACAGGGCCGCACAGATACGCAGTATTTT; CDR3aa: CAWTLGQGRTDTQYF; abundance: -; j_gene: TRBJ2-3; v_gene: TRBV30; d_gene: TRBD1
CDR3nt: TGTGCCAGCAGCTTTAATGGCTGGGGGGGTGGTACTGAAGCTTTCTTT; CDR3aa: CASSFNGWGGGTEAFF; abundance: -; j_gene: TRBJ1-1; v_gene: TRBV7-8; d_gene: -
CDR3nt: TGTGCCAGCAGCTTGTTTGGGAACACTGAAGCTTTCTTT; CDR3aa: CASSLFGNTEAFF; abundance: once; j_gene: TRBJ1-1; v_gene: TRBV5-8; d_gene: -
CDR3nt: TGTGCCAGCAGCCAAGGTCGGGCGAGCTCCTACAATGAGCAGTTCTTC; CDR3aa: CASSQGRASSYNEQFF; abundance: -; j_gene: TRBJ2-1; v_gene: TRBV3-1; d_gene: -
CDR3nt: TGCGCCAGCTGCCCCACTAGCGGGAAAACCTACGAGCAGTACTTC; CDR3aa: CASCPTSGKTYEQYF; abundance: -; j_gene: TRBJ2-7; v_gene: TRBV5-1; d_gene: TRBD2
CDR3nt: TGCGCCAGCAGCTCTGGCCCGGGACTGGACCGGGAGCAGTTCTTC; CDR3aa: CASSSGPGLDREQFF; abundance: -; j_gene: TRBJ2-1; v_gene: TRBV5-1; d_gene: -
CDR3nt: TGCAGTGCTCGCCGGGGCCCCCTTGCAGATACGCAGTATTTT; CDR3aa: CSARRGPLADTQYF; abundance: -; j_gene: TRBJ2-3; v_gene: TRBV20-1; d_gene: -
CDR3nt: TGTGCCTGGGGTTTCGGCGGCTCCTACGAGCAGTACTTC; CDR3aa: CAWGFGGSYEQYF; abundance: -; j_gene: TRBJ2-7; v_gene: TRBV30; d_gene: -
CDR3nt: TGTGCCAGCCTCCGGACGAGGAACACCGGGGAGCTGTTTTTT; CDR3aa: CASLRTRNTGELFF; abundance: -; j_gene: TRBJ2-2; v_gene: TRBV6-1; d_gene: -
CDR3nt: TGCGCCAGCGGGGGACAGGGGGCGAGGGAGACCCAGTACTTC; CDR3aa: CASGGQGARETQYF; abundance: -; j_gene: TRBJ2-5; v_gene: TRBV5-1; d_gene: TRBD1
CDR3nt: TGTGCCATCAGTGAGCGGGTAACGGGGGCTAGCTCCTACAATGAGCAGTTCTTC; CDR3aa: CAISERVTGASSYNEQFF; abundance: -; j_gene: TRBJ2-1; v_gene: TRBV10-3; d_gene: -
CDR3nt: TGTGCCAGCAGCTTAGTAATAATGAACACTGAAGCTTTCTTT; CDR3aa: CASSLVIMNTEAFF; abundance: -; j_gene: TRBJ1-1; v_gene: TRBV7-2; d_gene: -
CDR3nt: TGTGCCAGCAGCTTATTATCGGGGGGTGTCCTGCGCTATGGCTACACCTTC; CDR3aa: CASSLLSGGVLRYGYTF; abundance: -; j_gene: TRBJ1-2; v_gene: TRBV7-9; d_gene: -
CDR3nt: TGTGCCAGCTCACCTTCCGGGACTCAAGAGACCCAGTACTTC; CDR3aa: CASSPSGTQETQYF; abundance: -; j_gene: TRBJ2-5; v_gene: TRBV18; d_gene: -
CDR3nt: TGTGCCAGCGGACAGGGGGGTGGCTACACCTTC; CDR3aa: CASGQGGGYTF; abundance: -; j_gene: TRBJ1-2; v_gene: TRBV6-5; d_gene: TRBD1
CDR3nt: TGCGCCAGCAGCCAAGATGCGGGAGATTCCTACGAGCAGTACTTC; CDR3aa: CASSQDAGDSYEQYF; abundance: few; j_gene: TRBJ2-7; v_gene: TRBV4-1; d_gene: TRBD2